The 27 T cell receptor beta chains below all came from one sample that was sequenced in a study of molecular identifiers for immune sequencing clone quantification. TCRdb independently ran MiXCR on the PCR reads; one entry per CDR3 protein. The table shows about 89,000 distinct CDR3 sequences, with under 20% occurring only once. Sequenced input: naive CD8+ T cells from blood, with Jurkat cell RNA spiked in. The sample's subset: FACS-sorted CD8+CD4-CCR7+CD45RA+ naive T cells. The receptor set was obtained from a human donor in good health. Some libraries in this study had Jurkat cell RNA spiked in.

This clonotype has a count of ten or more. This chain connects TRBV30 to TRBJ2-6; D is possibly TRBD2 (5 bases). The germline CDR1 and CDR2 sequences are GTSNPN and SVGIG (reference sequence). Deletions cut 2 bases from V and 1 base from J, with 6 bases between. This CDR3 region has 14 residues. This CDR3 is CAWSSGSGANVLTF. DNA of the CDR3: TGTGCCTGGAGTAGCGGATCTGGGGCCAACGTCCTGACTTTC.

With respect to this clonotype: A much larger clone differs by one base, so this may be a read error. The chain combines TRBV15 with TRBJ2-3; D uncertain. The V gene's germline CDR1 is LNHNV and CDR2 YYDKDF (reference sequence). CDR3 size: 16 residues. V lost 5 bases to trimming and J lost 6 bases, with 21 bases between them. The CDR3 nucleotides read TGTGCCACCAGCGAAACAAGACTTGACGCCGGGGATACGCAGTATTTT. It yields the protein CATSETRLDAGDTQYF.

This clonotype was seen ten or more times. CDR3 in amino acids: CASSQLDSRQETQYF. CDR3 sequence (DNA): TGTGCCAGCAGCCAGCTGGACAGCCGCCAAGAGACCCAGTACTTC. This rearrangement joins TRBV4-2 to TRBJ2-5; D is perhaps TRBD1 (6 bases). This CDR3 is 15 amino acids long. From germline, CDR1 is LGHNA and CDR2 YNFKEQ. Trimming removed 3 bases at V and 1 base at J, with 12 bases between.

This clonotype was observed many times. The V and J genes are TRBV12-3 or TRBV12-4 and TRBJ2-3; D not certain. This CDR3 contains 17 residues. The V gene lost 1 base and the J gene lost 2 bases, with 16 bases spanning the gap. Written as DNA, the CDR3 is TGTGCCAGCAGTTTAGGAGGTAACGGCGGATCCACAGATACGCAGTATTTT. Amino acids: CASSLGGNGGSTDTQYF.

There are many counts of this clonotype. The V gene is TRBV27, the J gene TRBJ2-7; TRBD1 aligns across 7 bases. V was pared by 7 bases and J by 6 bases, with 6 bases of the junction left unmatched. CDR3 length: 12 amino acids. The germline V gene has CDR1 MNHEY and CDR2 SMNVEV (reference sequence). Here the CDR3 reads CASKTGWGEQYF. DNA of the CDR3: TGTGCCAGCAAGACAGGGTGGGGCGAGCAGTACTTC.

In this sample, this clonotype turned up many times. The chain uses TRBV2 and TRBJ1-5, with TRBD1 matching 7 bases. Trimming at V came to 3 bases and at J to 9 bases, leaving 14 bases not matched to a gene. Looked up from germline, CDR1 is SNHLY and CDR2 is FYNNEI. The CDR3 loop spans 16 amino acids. CDR3 loop: CASSERAGGDRAPQHF. The DNA of the CDR3 is TGTGCCAGCAGTGAGAGGGCAGGGGGGGACCGTGCGCCCCAGCATTTT.

The sample holds many counts of this clonotype. V gene TRBV27 combines with J gene TRBJ2-7; no firm D call. CDR1 and CDR2 from the germline V gene are MNHEY and SMNVEV (reference sequence). V dropped 6 bases and J dropped 4 bases, with 19 bases sitting between them. CDR3 length: 15 amino acids. CDR3 bases: TGTGCCAGCAGGCCCGCAAGCATCGACGTATACGAGCAGTACTTC. It specifies CASRPASIDVYEQYF.

In its sample, this clonotype was seen many times. This chain connects TRBV5-1 to TRBJ2-5; 9 positions agree with TRBD2. V shed 0 bases and J 0 bases; nucleotides not matched to a gene: 3. Germline V gene sequence: CDR1 SGHRS, CDR2 YFSETQ. CDR3 length equals 16 residues. The CDR3 region is CASSLVASGDQETQYF. The DNA of the CDR3 is TGCGCCAGCAGCTTGGTGGCTAGCGGGGACCAAGAGACCCAGTACTTC.

A single count supports this clonotype. A clone one base away is much larger, so this may be a read error. V gene TRBV9 combines with J gene TRBJ2-2, with a weak D call TRBD2 (7 bases). The CDR3 sequence is 17 residues long. Germline CDR1 is SGDLS and CDR2 is YYNGEE. CDR3 loop: CASSVSSAGADTGEPFF. The CDR3 DNA reads TGTGCCAGCAGCGTATCATCGGCGGGGGCGGACACCGGGGAGCCGTTTTTT.

This clonotype has a handful of counts. This chain joins TRBV12-3 or TRBV12-4 and TRBJ2-1; a possible D gene is TRBD2 (7 bases). The CDR3 spans 14 residues. Trimming shortened V by 0 bases and J by 7 bases, and 10 bases separated the two germline ends. This CDR3 reads CASSLAGGQNEQFF. The CDR3 DNA follows: TGTGCCAGCAGTTTAGCGGGGGGGCAGAATGAGCAGTTCTTC.

This clonotype was detected ten times or more. The chain has TRBV7-2 and TRBJ2-7; 7 bases line up with TRBD2. Unmatched junction bases numbered 14, after V lost 3 bases and J lost 6 bases. Germline V gene sequence: CDR1 SGHTA, CDR2 FQGNSA. The CDR3 extends over 16 amino acids. CDR3 nucleotides: TGTGCCAGCAGCTTTGTGAGGGAGGGCCCTTTCGGCGAGCAGTACTTC. This gives the protein CASSFVREGPFGEQYF.

This clonotype was seen ten or more times. The rearrangement uses TRBV28 and TRBJ2-3; 11 nucleotides match TRBD2. Germline values: CDR1 MDHEN, CDR2 SYDVKM. The CDR3 covers 15 residues. V shed 3 bases, J shed 3 bases, and the junction held 2 bases outside the gene matches. The CDR3 here is CASSLTSGATDTQYF. Here the CDR3 DNA reads TGTGCCAGCAGTTTGACTAGCGGGGCGACAGATACGCAGTATTTT. Combining the CDR3 with reference TRBV28 and TRBJ2-3 gives the whole variable domain DVKVTQSSRYLVKRTGEKVFLECVQDMDHENMFWYRQDPGLGLRLIYFSYDVKMKEKGDIPEGYSVSREKKERFSLILESASTNQTSMYLCASSLTSGATDTQYFGPGTRLTVL.

The table lists this clonotype with many counts. V usage is TRBV29-1 and J usage is TRBJ1-1; TRBD1 is a possible D gene (5 bases). CDR1 is SQVTM and CDR2 is ANQGSEA in the germline V gene. This CDR3 is built from 15 residues. Trimming removed 0 bases from V and 4 bases from J, with 15 bases in between. In DNA, the CDR3 is TGCAGCGTTGAAGATCTAATGAGGGGTCCCACTGAAGCTTTCTTT. As protein: CSVEDLMRGPTEAFF.

This clonotype was observed at least ten times. This rearrangement joins TRBV27 to TRBJ2-3, with TRBD2 matching 7 bases. This CDR3 has 16 amino acids. J gave up 2 bases and V 9 bases, and 14 bases lay outside the gene matches. Germline loops: CDR1 MNHEY, CDR2 SMNVEV (reference sequence). The CDR3 is CASRRGISGYTDTQYF. CDR3 nucleotide sequence: TGTGCCAGTCGGCGGGGAATTAGCGGGTACACAGATACGCAGTATTTT.

In its sample, this clonotype was seen many times. V is TRBV6-5 and J is TRBJ2-7, with TRBD2 matching 7 bases. Germline CDR1 is MNHEY and CDR2 is SVGAGI. Unmatched junction bases numbered 6, after V lost 0 bases and J lost 1 base. CDR3 length: 16 amino acids. CDR3 nucleotide sequence: TGTGCCAGCAGTTACTCGGCTAGCGGTCTGTCCTACGAGCAGTACTTC. Translation gives CASSYSASGLSYEQYF.

This clonotype was observed at least ten times. The rearrangement joins TRBV29-1 to TRBJ2-7; TRBD2 agrees at 11 bases. Losses at the gene ends were 1 base for V and 11 bases for J; bases not matched to a gene: 4. The germline V gene has CDR1 SQVTM and CDR2 ANQGSEA. This CDR3 is 12 amino acids long. The CDR3 bases are TGCAGCGTTGAAGTTAGTAGCGGGAGGGAGTACTTC. This sequence encodes CSVEVSSGREYF.

The V gene is TRBV12-3 or TRBV12-4, the J gene TRBJ2-1; D gene unclear. Trimming shortened V by 3 bases and J by 8 bases, and 5 bases separated the two germline ends. CDR3 length: 11 amino acids. CDR3 in amino acids: CASSFVDEQFF. DNA of the CDR3: TGTGCCAGCAGTTTTGTCGATGAGCAGTTCTTC.

This clonotype was seen at least ten times. The genes are TRBV29-1 and TRBJ1-1; weak D call: TRBD1 (5 bases). This CDR3 is 11 amino acids long. Germline CDR1 SQVTM, CDR2 ANQGSEA. The ends were cut back, 7 bases at V and 8 bases at J, with 14 bases in the middle. CDR3 nucleotide sequence: TGCAGCGCAGAGGGGAACCGAGAAGCTTTCTTT. Its protein is CSAEGNREAFF. The whole variable domain, filled in from reference TRBV29-1 and TRBJ1-1, reads SAVISQKPSRDICQRGTSLTIQCQVDSQVTMMFWYRQQPGQSLTLIATANQGSEATYESGFVIDKFPISRPNLTFSTLTVSNMSPEDSSIYLCSAEGNREAFFGQGTRLTVV.

This clonotype was detected ten times or more. The chain is built from TRBV6-2 or TRBV6-3 and TRBJ2-7; 8 bases map to TRBD1. CDR1 is MNHEY, CDR2 SVGEGT, per germline. Trimming took 5 bases from V and 6 from J; bases not matched to a gene: 9. The length of the CDR3 is 14 residues. The CDR3 loop is CASSLLAGGGEQYF. CDR3 bases: TGTGCCAGCAGTCTATTAGCAGGGGGCGGCGAGCAGTACTTC.

This clonotype was recorded once. J is TRBJ2-1 and V is TRBV7-9, with unresolved D. Germline assignment: CDR1 SEHNR and CDR2 FQNEAQ (reference sequence). This CDR3 has 15 amino acids. V lost 2 bases and J lost 8, with 16 bases in between. For the CDR3, the DNA is TGTGCCAGCAGCTTAAGGCCTGCCCCCCGCGATGAGCAGTTCTTC. As protein: CASSLRPAPRDEQFF.

At least ten counts were recorded for this clonotype. The chain links TRBV7-2 to TRBJ2-1; 9 positions match TRBD1. Germline V gene sequence: CDR1 SGHTA, CDR2 FQGNSA. The CDR3 totals 15 residues. Germline trimming cut 3 bases from V and 8 bases from J; bases unmatched to any gene: 8. The CDR3 region has the DNA TGTGCCAGCAGCTTCTGGACAGGGGCGTTCGATGAGCAGTTCTTC. It codes for CASSFWTGAFDEQFF.

This clonotype was seen at least ten times. The V call is TRBV6-2 or TRBV6-3, the J call TRBJ2-1; no clear D. CDR1 and CDR2 (germline): MNHEY, SVGEGT. Trimming removed 2 bases at V and 8 bases at J, with 7 bases between. This CDR3 comprises 12 residues. CDR3 sequence reads: CASSYGYYEQFF. The CDR3 DNA reads TGTGCCAGCAGTTACGGGTATTATGAGCAGTTCTTC.

This clonotype was seen at least ten times. The chain has TRBV11-2 and TRBJ2-3, with 9 bases fitting TRBD2. The CDR3 runs to 17 residues. CDR1 SGHAT and CDR2 FQNNGV come from the germline V gene. Unmatched junction bases numbered 6, after V lost 2 bases and J lost 0 bases. The CDR3 loop is CASSLWTSVTSTDTQYF. The CDR3 bases are TGTGCCAGCAGCTTATGGACTAGCGTAACTAGCACAGATACGCAGTATTTT.

The sample holds many counts of this clonotype. The CDR3 nucleotides are TGTGCCAGCAGCCTGGACCAAGAGACCCAGTACTTC. Encoded protein: CASSLDQETQYF. This chain uses TRBV12-3 or TRBV12-4 with TRBJ2-5; D is undetermined. The CDR3 sequence is 12 residues long. Trimming cost V 6 bases and J 0 bases, with 5 bases left between them.

This clonotype was seen repeatedly, ten times or more. The chain is built from TRBV18 and TRBJ2-3; maybe TRBD1 (6 bases). The CDR3 has 17 residues. Deletions cut 6 bases from V and 2 bases from J, with 21 bases between. Germline-derived CDR1 and CDR2 are KGHSH and LQKENI. The CDR3 sequence: CASSRRTEFAYTDTQYF. Written as DNA, the CDR3 is TGTGCCAGCTCGAGACGGACAGAATTTGCCTACACAGATACGCAGTATTTT.

This clonotype was counted many times. The V and J genes are TRBV28 and TRBJ2-7; D might be TRBD1 (7 bases). V gave up 3 bases and J gave up 0 bases, with 9 bases separating them. CDR3 length equals 14 residues. CDR1 and CDR2 (germline): MDHEN, SYDVKM. The CDR3, as DNA: TGTGCCAGCAGTTTCAGGGGGGTCTCCTACGAGCAGTACTTC. It encodes CASSFRGVSYEQYF.

This clonotype has a count of ten or more. CDR3 in amino acids: CASSNLLAPDTQYF. CDR3 bases: TGTGCCAGCAGTAACCTCCTCGCACCAGATACGCAGTATTTT. The chain couples TRBV28 to TRBJ2-3, with unresolved D. From germline, CDR1 is MDHEN and CDR2 SYDVKM. This CDR3 region has 14 residues. V was pared by 5 bases and J by 4 bases, with 13 bases between. The variable domain in full, completed from reference TRBV28 and TRBJ2-3, reads DVKVTQSSRYLVKRTGEKVFLECVQDMDHENMFWYRQDPGLGLRLIYFSYDVKMKEKGDIPEGYSVSREKKERFSLILESASTNQTSMYLCASSNLLAPDTQYFGPGTRLTVL.